These 30 T cell receptor beta chains were sequenced from one sample in a study of cytomegalovirus exposure and HLA in healthy donors. Researchers ran the PCR with 60 Vbeta and 13 Jbeta primers. Profiling relied on immunoSEQ multiplex PCR, and the TCRdb table lists in-frame clones only, not all of them. Here the sample spans around 65,000 clones, less than 65% being singletons. The sample taken for sequencing was PBMCs. The receptors derive from a man aged 25-45 years in good health and CMV-seronegative.

The CDR3 is CSVDSGGAGEQYF. The CDR3, as DNA: TGCAGCGTTGATAGCGGGGGGGCTGGCGAGCAGTACTTC. The V and J genes are TRBV29-1 and TRBJ2-7; 11 bases match TRBD2. CDR1 SQVTM and CDR2 ANQGSEA come from the germline V gene. CDR3 length: 13 amino acids. Trimming cost V 3 bases and J 6 bases; bases outside gene matches: 4.

This chain connects TRBV15 to TRBJ2-1; unclear D gene. The ends were cut back, 3 bases at V and 6 bases at J, with 12 bases in the middle. Germline-derived CDR1 and CDR2 are LNHNV and YYDKDF (reference sequence). CDR3 length: 14 amino acids. The CDR3: CATSRGLEVNEQFF. The CDR3 region has the DNA TGTGCCACCAGCAGGGGTCTTGAGGTCAATGAGCAGTTCTTC.

This chain links TRBV30 with TRBJ2-3; maybe TRBD1 (6 bases). Germline V gene sequence: CDR1 GTSNPN, CDR2 SVGIG (reference sequence). Trimming cost V 8 bases and J 2 bases, with 14 bases left between them. The CDR3 sequence is 13 residues long. The CDR3 sequence is CATAGATTDTQYF. The CDR3 region has the DNA TGTGCCACCGCAGGGGCCACCACAGATACGCAGTATTTT.

The chain has TRBV5-1 and TRBJ2-3; TRBD2 agrees at 9 bases. CDR1 SGHRS and CDR2 YFSETQ come from the germline V gene. This CDR3 spans 16 amino acids. With V trimmed by 0 bases and J by 3 bases, 5 bases remained unmatched. This CDR3 reads CASSLGGGGATDTQYF. For the CDR3, the DNA is TGCGCCAGCAGCTTGGGTGGCGGGGGGGCGACAGATACGCAGTATTTT.

The rearrangement uses TRBV30 and TRBJ2-7; TRBD2 might be the D (6 bases). There are 13 residues in the CDR3. Trimming pared 0 bases from V and 4 bases from J, leaving 10 bases between. The germline gives CDR1 GTSNPN, CDR2 SVGIG (reference sequence). The CDR3 region is CAWSVKGTYEQYF. Written as DNA, the CDR3 is TGTGCCTGGAGTGTAAAGGGGACTTACGAGCAGTACTTC.

The chain links TRBV5-1 to TRBJ2-5, with 11 bases lining up with TRBD2. CDR3 size: 16 residues. With 7 bases clipped from V and 0 bases from J, the junction kept 8 bases outside the gene matches. Germline-derived CDR1 and CDR2 are SGHRS and YFSETQ. CDR3 region: CASSLSLAGDQETQYF. The CDR3 coding sequence is TGCGCCAGCTCCTTGTCACTAGCGGGGGACCAAGAGACCCAGTACTTC.

The V and J genes are TRBV7-9 and TRBJ1-2; 11 positions agree with TRBD1. Germline CDR1 reads SEHNR; CDR2 reads FQNEAQ (reference sequence). The V and J ends lost 1 base and 8 bases, in that order; junction bases with no gene match: 0. The CDR3 sequence is 13 residues long. CDR3 amino acids: CASSLGTGGGYTF. CDR3 DNA: TGTGCCAGCAGCTTAGGGACAGGGGGCGGCTACACCTTC.

The chain employs TRBV14 and TRBJ1-4, with a possible D match to TRBD1 (5 bases). Germline assignment: CDR1 SGHDN and CDR2 FVKESK. Trimming stripped 1 base from V and 7 bases from J, with 13 bases between. This CDR3 spans 15 amino acids. CDR3 nucleotides: TGTGCCAGCAGCCAAGCAGGGTTTTTGGGTGAAAAACTGTTTTTT. Its translation: CASSQAGFLGEKLFF.

This sequence joins TRBV25-1 and TRBJ1-6; D may be TRBD1 (6 bases). The length of the CDR3 is 18 residues. The germline gives CDR1 MGHDK, CDR2 SYGVNS. V shed 4 bases and J shed 6 bases, with 22 bases lying between them. The chain's CDR3 is CASSGQAGDGPSNSPLHF. The CDR3 nucleotides read TGTGCCAGCAGTGGACAGGCAGGAGACGGTCCTAGTAATTCACCCCTCCACTTT.

The rearrangement joins TRBV7-6 to TRBJ2-1; 7 positions match TRBD1. CDR3 length: 13 residues. Germline V gene data show CDR1 as SGHVS and CDR2 as FNYEAQ. Unmatched junction bases numbered 1, after V lost 2 bases and J lost 6 bases. In DNA form, the CDR3 reads TGTGCCAGCAGCTTATACAGGGGCAATGAGCAGTTCTTC. Translated, it gives CASSLYRGNEQFF.

This clone was found once. The rearrangement joins TRBV9 to TRBJ2-5; 9 bases are shared with TRBD2. The CDR3 covers 14 residues. V gave up 3 bases and J gave up 1 base; unmatched junction bases: 1. Germline V gives CDR1 SGDLS, CDR2 YYNGEE. The chain's CDR3 is CASSATSGQETQYF. CDR3 nucleotide sequence: TGTGCCAGCAGCGCGACTAGCGGCCAAGAGACCCAGTACTTC.

Only a few counts were recorded for this clone. The genes are TRBV5-4 and TRBJ1-6; D gene unclear. Trimming left V 2 bases short and J 13 bases short, with 10 bases between. The CDR3 runs 12 residues. The germline CDR1 and CDR2 sequences are SGHNT and YYREEE (reference sequence). CDR3 nucleotide sequence: TGTGCCAGCAGCTTCCCGAACTGGCCCCTCCACTTT. Protein: CASSFPNWPLHF. Full variable domain (outside the CDR3, taken from reference TRBV5-4 and TRBJ1-6): ETGVTQSPTHLIKTRGQQVTLRCSSQSGHNTVSWYQQALGQGPQFIFQYYREEENGRGNFPPRFSGLQFPNYSSELNVNALELDDSALYLCASSFPNWPLHFGNGTRLTVT.

The V gene is TRBV7-2, the J gene TRBJ2-3, with 10 positions matching TRBD2. This CDR3 is built from 15 residues. The V gene's germline CDR1 is SGHTA and CDR2 FQGNSA. After removal of 3 bases from V and 3 bases from J, the junction contained 3 bases not matched to a gene. The CDR3 spells CASSFGLAATDTQYF. Written as DNA, the CDR3 is TGTGCCAGCAGCTTTGGACTAGCGGCGACAGATACGCAGTATTTT.

This clone was detected only a few times. The chain has TRBV6-5 and TRBJ1-6, with a possible D match to TRBD1 (5 bases). Germline V gene data show CDR1 as MNHEY and CDR2 as SVGAGI. The germline V and J ends were trimmed by 7 bases and 7 bases, with 17 bases remaining between them. The CDR3 consists of 15 residues. The CDR3 coding sequence is TGTGCCAGCAATCCAGGGTGGGGAAAGAATTCACCCCTCCACTTT. This gives the protein CASNPGWGKNSPLHF.

V is TRBV6-5 and J is TRBJ1-2; the D is unclear. With 6 bases removed from V and 2 bases from J, the gap between germline ends came to 7 bases. The CDR3 is 12 amino acids. The germline gives CDR1 MNHEY, CDR2 SVGAGI. CDR3 DNA: TGTGCCAGCAGCACAACCAACTATGGCTACACCTTC. Its translation: CASSTTNYGYTF.

This clone has a single count. The chain combines TRBV7-9 with TRBJ1-1; D may be TRBD1 (6 bases). Germline V CDR1 and CDR2: SEHNR, FQNEAQ (reference sequence). The CDR3 is made up of 14 amino acids. V shed 2 bases and J shed 5 bases, with 12 bases lying between them. This CDR3 is CASSLLAGQTEAFF. In DNA, the CDR3 is TGTGCCAGCAGCTTATTGGCCGGACAGACTGAAGCTTTCTTT.

This clone has only one observation. The chain is built from TRBV6-5 and TRBJ2-3; unclear D gene. The germline V gene has CDR1 MNHEY and CDR2 SVGAGI. V dropped 0 bases and J dropped 5 bases, with 3 bases sitting between them. The CDR3 is 12 residues long. This CDR3 reads CASSYSLDTQYF. CDR3 in DNA: TGTGCCAGCAGTTACTCACTAGATACGCAGTATTTT.

The chain joins TRBV13 to TRBJ2-7; maybe TRBD1 (6 bases). Per the germline V gene, CDR1 is PRHDT and CDR2 is FYEKMQ (reference sequence). V was shortened by 3 bases and J by 2 bases, with 23 bases between the two germline ends. The CDR3 is made up of 18 amino acids. The CDR3 here is CASSLTKAQTGGPYEQYF. For the CDR3, the DNA is TGTGCCAGCAGCTTGACTAAAGCTCAGACAGGTGGACCCTACGAGCAGTACTTC.

The chain combines TRBV14 with TRBJ1-3, with D perhaps TRBD1 (5 bases). Looked up from germline, CDR1 is SGHDN and CDR2 is FVKESK. This CDR3 spans 14 amino acids. V was cut by 4 bases and J by 0 bases, with 7 bases left in between. The CDR3 DNA is TGTGCCAGCAGCCGTAGGGGCTCTGGAAACACCATATATTTT. Translated, it gives CASSRRGSGNTIYF.

The V gene is TRBV6-5, the J gene TRBJ2-2, with no clear D. The CDR3 covers 14 residues. Germline assignment: CDR1 MNHEY and CDR2 SVGAGI. Trimming removed 2 bases from V and 1 base from J, with 5 bases in between. The DNA for the CDR3 is TGTGCCAGCAGTTACCGGTGGAACACCGGGGAGCTGTTTTTT. Residues: CASSYRWNTGELFF.

The chain combines TRBV7-9 with TRBJ2-2; D not certain. Trimming removed 2 bases at V and 1 base at J, with 5 bases between. This CDR3 is 14 amino acids long. Looked up from germline, CDR1 is SEHNR and CDR2 is FQNEAQ (reference sequence). The CDR3 nucleotides are TGTGCCAGCAGCTTACTAGGGAACACCGGGGAGCTGTTTTTT. It translates to CASSLLGNTGELFF.

This clone has just a few counts. The chain combines TRBV7-8 with TRBJ2-5, with 9 bases lining up with TRBD2. Germline V gene lookup returns CDR1 SGHVS and CDR2 FQNEAQ. V shed 5 bases, J shed 3 bases, and the junction held 16 bases outside the gene matches. The CDR3 has 18 residues. The CDR3 DNA sequence: TGTGCCAGCAGCAGAGGGTCCCTTAGCGCGGGGGGGAAAGAGACCCAGTACTTC. It is translated as CASSRGSLSAGGKETQYF.

The chain is built from TRBV11-2 and TRBJ2-7; 7 nucleotides match TRBD2. Germline assignment: CDR1 SGHAT and CDR2 FQNNGV. V lost 2 bases, J lost 7 bases, and 11 bases stayed unmatched. The CDR3 consists of 15 residues. CDR3 in amino acids: CASSLLGWGGREQYF. In DNA, the CDR3 is TGTGCCAGCAGCTTATTGGGCTGGGGGGGTCGGGAGCAGTACTTC.

The V call is TRBV18, the J call TRBJ1-2; D uncertain. V lost 3 bases and J lost 3, with 8 bases in between. The germline gives CDR1 KGHSH, CDR2 LQKENI. The CDR3 length is 13 residues. In nucleotides, the CDR3 is TGTGCCAGCTCACCCGAAACGGACTATGGCTACACCTTC. The encoded protein is CASSPETDYGYTF.

The J gene is TRBJ1-1, the V gene TRBV5-4, with a tentative D call TRBD1 (5 bases). With 0 bases removed from V and 7 bases from J, the gap between germline ends came to 7 bases. This CDR3 region has 12 residues. Germline assignment: CDR1 SGHNT and CDR2 YYREEE (reference sequence). The CDR3 reads CASSLGDSEAFF. CDR3 nucleotides: TGTGCCAGCAGCTTGGGCGACAGTGAAGCTTTCTTT. The whole variable domain, filled in from reference TRBV5-4 and TRBJ1-1, reads ETGVTQSPTHLIKTRGQQVTLRCSSQSGHNTVSWYQQALGQGPQFIFQYYREEENGRGNFPPRFSGLQFPNYSSELNVNALELDDSALYLCASSLGDSEAFFGQGTRLTVV.

This chain connects TRBV2 to TRBJ1-1; weak D call: TRBD1 (5 bases). CDR1 SNHLY and CDR2 FYNNEI come from the germline V gene. The CDR3 extends over 14 amino acids. V lost 0 bases, J lost 1 base, and 6 bases lay in between. CDR3 coding DNA: TGTGCCAGCAGTGAAGCAGGGGCGAACACTGAAGCTTTCTTT. Residues: CASSEAGANTEAFF.

For the CDR3, the DNA is TGTGCCAGCAGTTTATATGGGGGGACAGAGACCCAGTACTTC. Translated: CASSLYGGTETQYF. The chain is built from TRBV27 and TRBJ2-5, with TRBD2 as a possible D gene (6 bases). Trimming pared 1 base from V and 4 bases from J, leaving 10 bases between. Germline CDR1 MNHEY, CDR2 SMNVEV (reference sequence). The CDR3 consists of 14 residues.

J is TRBJ2-1 and V is TRBV13, with D perhaps matching TRBD2 (6 bases). The CDR3 is 12 amino acids. Per germline, CDR1 PRHDT and CDR2 FYEKMQ (reference sequence). The germline V and J ends were trimmed by 5 bases and 7 bases, with 9 bases remaining between them. CDR3 DNA: TGTGCCAGCAGCACTCGGGGGAATGAGCAGTTCTTC. Translation gives CASSTRGNEQFF.

In its sample, this clone was seen a few times. The J gene is TRBJ2-7, the V gene TRBV29-1; possible D gene TRBD2, 5 bases. Trimming took off 0 bases at V and 0 bases at J, with 9 bases between the two ends. Germline V lookup: CDR1 SQVTM, CDR2 ANQGSEA. The CDR3 is 14 amino acids. In DNA form, the CDR3 reads TGCAGCGTTGAAGACCGGACTCGCTCCTACGAGCAGTACTTC. Amino acid sequence: CSVEDRTRSYEQYF.

The chain carries TRBV5-1 and TRBJ2-2; 13 bases are a match to TRBD2. CDR1 and CDR2 (germline): SGHRS, YFSETQ. Trimming took 4 bases from V and 8 from J; bases not matched to a gene: 5. This CDR3 contains 15 residues. CDR3 in amino acids: CASSQRTSGGGELFF. CDR3 coding DNA: TGCGCCAGCAGCCAAAGGACTAGCGGGGGAGGGGAGCTGTTTTTT. The complete variable domain, with remaining parts taken from reference TRBV5-1 and TRBJ2-2, reads KAGVTQTPRYLIKTRGQQVTLSCSPISGHRSVSWYQQTPGQGLQFLFEYFSETQRNKGNFPGRFSGRQFSNSRSEMNVSTLELGDSALYLCASSQRTSGGGELFFGEGSRLTVL.